The next 17 T cell receptor beta chains were all read from a single sample in a study of blood T cell repertoires in COVID-19 (dated by TCRdb to between 2020 and 2021). The library relied on the immunoSEQ multiplex PCR assay. TCRdb stores this immuneACCESS table with in-frame sequences only. Part of the clones is absent; in the studies checked, under half of the shortfall reflects unresolved V genes, and no reason is known for the rest. Across this sample there are some 300,000 clones, with under 90% seen only once. 1.5% to 2% of the sample goes to the ten largest clones. Material for sequencing was peripheral blood. The receptors originated from a woman aged 25 to 39 with COVID-19, enrolled during active disease.

V gene TRBV7-6 combines with J gene TRBJ1-2, with D hard to call. Trimming took 5 bases from V and 4 from J, leaving 17 bases between them. Germline V gene lookup returns CDR1 SGHVS and CDR2 FNYEAQ. This CDR3 region has 15 residues. In DNA, the CDR3 is TGTGCCAGCAGCCCGCGGGTTACCCAAGGCTATGGCTACACCTTC. The encoded protein is CASSPRVTQGYGYTF.

This sequence joins TRBV18 and TRBJ2-5, with D possibly TRBD1 on 6 matching bases. V was clipped by 0 bases and J by 2 bases, with 10 bases between them. The CDR3 has 15 residues. In germline, CDR1 is KGHSH, CDR2 LQKENI. The CDR3: CASSPPWGRQETQYF. The DNA of the CDR3 is TGTGCCAGCTCACCACCCTGGGGGCGGCAAGAGACCCAGTACTTC.

The chain combines TRBV28 with TRBJ1-2, with a weak D call TRBD1 (5 bases). The V end was cut by 7 bases, the J end by 1 base, with 7 bases between. CDR1 and CDR2 (germline): MDHEN, SYDVKM. This CDR3 is built from 12 residues. CDR3 sequence reads: CASKDSNYGYTF. CDR3 nucleotides: TGTGCCAGCAAAGACAGTAACTATGGCTACACCTTC.

The chain links TRBV2 to TRBJ2-1, with D maybe TRBD1 (6 bases). Per the germline V gene, CDR1 is SNHLY and CDR2 is FYNNEI. CDR3 length: 15 residues. V lost 10 bases to trimming and J lost 0 bases, with 16 bases between them. This CDR3 is CATSLRDNSYNEQFF. The DNA for the CDR3 is TGTGCCACCTCTCTCCGGGACAACTCCTACAATGAGCAGTTCTTC. Based on the CDR3 plus reference TRBV2 and TRBJ2-1, the full variable domain is EPEVTQTPSHQVTQMGQEVILRCVPISNHLYFYWYRQILGQKVEFLVSFYNNEISEKSEIFDDQFSVERPDGSNFTLKIRSTKLEDSAMYFCATSLRDNSYNEQFFGPGTRLTVL.

This sequence joins TRBV6-1 and TRBJ2-3; a weak D match, TRBD2 (6 bases). The CDR3 runs to 16 residues. CDR1 MNHNS and CDR2 SASEGT come from the germline V gene. Deletions cut 2 bases from V and 5 bases from J, with 17 bases between. In DNA, the CDR3 is TGTGCCAGCAGTGAACCGTGGCGGACCGGGGGAGATACGCAGTATTTT. Translating gives CASSEPWRTGGDTQYF.

V gene TRBV2 combines with J gene TRBJ1-4, with 10 bases fitting TRBD1. V gave up 8 bases and J gave up 0 bases; unmatched junction bases: 3. The germline V gene has CDR1 SNHLY and CDR2 FYNNEI. CDR3 length equals 15 residues. CDR3 in DNA: TGTGCCAGCGCAGGACAGGGGGCAACTAATGAAAAACTGTTTTTT. This codes for CASAGQGATNEKLFF.

The rearrangement joins TRBV4-3 to TRBJ2-7, with D possibly TRBD1 on 5 matching bases. The CDR3 length is 16 residues. Germline V gene sequence: CDR1 LGHNA, CDR2 YSLEER. Between the trimmed V and J ends, which lost 0 bases and 5 bases, there was a span of 17 bases. In DNA form, the CDR3 reads TGCGCCAGCAGCCAAGATCCGGGTAGGGGTATCGACGAGCAGTACTTC. This translates into CASSQDPGRGIDEQYF.

This chain connects TRBV4-2 to TRBJ2-3, with 7 bases that match TRBD2. With V trimmed by 5 bases and J by 2 bases, 10 bases remained unmatched. This CDR3 comprises 16 residues. Germline CDR1 reads LGHNA; CDR2 reads YNFKEQ. This chain's CDR3 is CASSYLTSASTDTQYF. The CDR3 nucleotides read TGTGCCAGCAGCTATCTAACTAGCGCGTCCACAGATACGCAGTATTTT.

The chain uses TRBV3-1 (or the pseudogene TRBV3-2) and TRBJ2-4; a possible D gene is TRBD1 (6 bases). The CDR3 contains 16 residues. Deletions cut 4 bases from V and 4 bases from J, with 17 bases between. CDR1 and CDR2 (germline): LGHDT, YNNKEL (reference sequence). CDR3 bases: TGTGCCAGCAGCCTGTCTGGTGGGGGCCTAAAAAACATTCAGTACTTC. The encoded protein is CASSLSGGGLKNIQYF.

This chain uses TRBV19 with TRBJ1-5; D ambiguous. Germline V CDR1 and CDR2: LNHDA, SQIVND (reference sequence). CDR3 size: 16 residues. The V and J ends lost 1 base and 0 bases respectively, with 10 bases between them. The chain's CDR3 is CASSIGAPYSNQPQHF. The CDR3 DNA reads as TGTGCCAGTAGTATAGGGGCACCTTATAGCAATCAGCCCCAGCATTTT.

The chain is built from TRBV24-1 and TRBJ1-6; 7 nucleotides match TRBD1. CDR3 length: 14 amino acids. The ends lost 9 bases at V and 7 bases at J; junction bases unmatched: 8. CDR1 and CDR2 from the germline V gene are KGHDR and SFDVKD. The CDR3 region is CATFPGQNNSPLHF. The CDR3 coding sequence is TGTGCCACCTTTCCGGGACAGAACAATTCACCCCTCCACTTT.

CDR3 DNA: TGTGCCATCAGTGAGTCAGGGGCCAGCTATGGCTACACCTTC. It encodes CAISESGASYGYTF. The chain employs TRBV10-3 and TRBJ1-2; weak D call: TRBD1 (5 bases). CDR1 is ENHRY and CDR2 is SYGVKD in the germline V gene. Deletions cut 0 bases from V and 4 bases from J, with 9 bases between. The CDR3 has 14 residues.

V and J are TRBV5-6 and TRBJ1-3; weak D call: TRBD1 (5 bases). V lost 1 base to trimming and J lost 3 bases, with 8 bases between them. Germline CDR1 SGHDT, CDR2 YYEEEE. This CDR3 is 14 amino acids long. CDR3 sequence reads: CASSLRGSGNTIYF. Written as DNA, the CDR3 is TGTGCCAGCAGCTTGAGGGGAAGTGGAAACACCATATATTTT.

The V call is TRBV3-1 (or the pseudogene TRBV3-2), the J call TRBJ2-1; perhaps TRBD2 as D (5 bases). Trimming removed 0 bases at V and 4 bases at J, with 13 bases between. The CDR3 runs to 16 residues. The germline V gene encodes CDR1 LGHDT and CDR2 YNNKEL (reference sequence). This CDR3 reads CASSQDSAGGYNEQFF. The CDR3 region has the DNA TGTGCCAGCAGCCAAGATTCGGCGGGCGGATACAATGAGCAGTTCTTC.

This sequence joins TRBV5-5 and TRBJ1-1; the D is unclear. This CDR3 spans 14 amino acids. Germline CDR1 reads SGHKS; CDR2 reads YYEKEE (reference sequence). Trimming removed 2 bases from V and 0 bases from J, with 8 bases in between. CDR3 coding DNA: TGTGCCAGCAGCTTTGCGGAGATGAACACTGAAGCTTTCTTT. It translates to CASSFAEMNTEAFF.

V and J are TRBV6-6 and TRBJ2-1, with no clear D. CDR1 MNHNY and CDR2 SVGAGI come from the germline V gene (reference sequence). Between the trimmed V and J ends, which lost 7 bases and 1 base, there was a span of 14 bases. The CDR3 is made up of 15 amino acids. In nucleotides, the CDR3 is TGTGCCAGCATCCTTGGCGGTTCATCCTACAATGAGCAGTTCTTC. It is translated as CASILGGSSYNEQFF.

The rearrangement uses TRBV29-1 and TRBJ2-3, with a possible D match to TRBD2 (6 bases). Deletions cut 7 bases from V and 6 bases from J, with 8 bases between. The CDR3 runs 10 residues. Germline V gene sequence: CDR1 SQVTM, CDR2 ANQGSEA. This CDR3 is CSGGADTQYF. The DNA of the CDR3 is TGCAGCGGCGGGGCTGATACGCAGTATTTT.